This TCR beta chain comes out of a study of CD8+CD57+ T cells in acquired aplastic anemia. Whole-study context: Sorted CD4+ and CD8+ cells gave a mean 3.2 ug DNA, range about 0.19 to 27.4 ug. Overall study findings and caveats: Shared by patients and controls, nearly 30 CD8+ CDR3s were abundant in patients. In CD8+ cells, Simpson's diversity showed no significant difference between patients and controls.

The sequenced patients had an expansion of CD8+CD57+ cells seen by flow cytometry. For CDR3 and TCR beta VDJ profiling, genomic DNA was the template used. TCRdb re-analysed the reads in MiXCR, keeping a single row per CDR3 protein. The table shows some 170,000 distinct CDR3 sequences, with roughly 48% occurring only once. This clonotype was recorded many times. Its target is not known. The source material was sorted CD4+, CD8+, or CD8+CD57+ T cells (not recorded which) from PBMCs. The receptor was derived from a human donor with aplastic anemia.

The CDR3 sequence is CASSGDVDSPLHF. Here the CDR3 DNA reads TGTGCCAGCTCAGGAGACGTTGATTCACCCCTCCACTTT. The chain has TRBV19 and TRBJ1-6; D remains ambiguous. The CDR3 has 13 amino acids. Germline V lookup: CDR1 LNHDA, CDR2 SQIVND (reference sequence). The V end was cut by 9 bases, the J end by 8 bases, with 14 bases between.